These 25 T cell receptor beta chains came from one sample sequenced in a study of cytomegalovirus exposure and HLA in healthy donors. The PCR contained 60 Vbeta and 13 Jbeta primers. The table came from immunoSEQ multiplex PCR; TCRdb's copy has only in-frame clones and leaves some out. The table has about 76,000 clones, about four fifths seen once. Sequenced sample: PBMCs. These receptors all come from a male donor in good health and CMV-seropositive.

This chain joins TRBV19 and TRBJ1-3, with D perhaps matching TRBD1 (6 bases). Trimming took off 5 bases at V and 0 bases at J, with 11 bases between the two ends. The CDR3 contains 15 residues. Germline assignment: CDR1 LNHDA and CDR2 SQIVND (reference sequence). The CDR3 region is CASSYTGSSGNTIYF. DNA for the CDR3: TGTGCCAGTAGTTACACAGGGTCCTCTGGAAACACCATATATTTT. Based on the CDR3 plus reference TRBV19 and TRBJ1-3, the full variable domain is DGGITQSPKYLFRKEGQNVTLSCEQNLNHDAMYWYRQDPGQGLRLIYYSQIVNDFQKGDIAEGYSVSREKKESFPLTVTSAQKNPTAFYLCASSYTGSSGNTIYFGEGSWLTVV.

V usage is TRBV7-9 and J usage is TRBJ1-2; TRBD1 matches 9 bases. CDR1 SEHNR and CDR2 FQNEAQ come from the germline V gene (reference sequence). The J segment lost 8 bases and the V segment lost 5 bases, leaving 6 bases of the junction unmatched. This CDR3 is 13 amino acids long. CDR3 sequence: CASSLGQGGGYTF. CDR3 coding DNA: TGTGCCAGCAGCCTGGGACAGGGAGGAGGCTACACCTTC.

CDR3 sequence: CASSSISAGSNEQFF. The CDR3 bases are TGTGCCAGCAGCTCCATATCGGCGGGGTCCAATGAGCAGTTCTTC. The V and J genes are TRBV9 and TRBJ2-1, with D possibly matching TRBD2 (6 bases). Germline-derived CDR1 and CDR2 are SGDLS and YYNGEE. V was pared by 4 bases and J by 6 bases, with 17 bases between. The CDR3 totals 15 residues.

The chain uses TRBV7-9 and TRBJ2-7, with a possible D match to TRBD1 (6 bases). Germline loops: CDR1 SEHNR, CDR2 FQNEAQ (reference sequence). This CDR3 spans 17 amino acids. V was trimmed by 4 bases and J by 4 bases, leaving 23 bases between them. Written as DNA, the CDR3 is TGTGCCAGCAGCTCTTTTAGGTTCGGGACAAAACTTTACGAGCAGTACTTC. Amino acid sequence: CASSSFRFGTKLYEQYF.

V and J are TRBV4-2 and TRBJ1-1, with a weak D call TRBD1 (6 bases). The germline V and J ends were trimmed by 0 bases and 3 bases, with 11 bases remaining between them. The CDR3 contains 15 residues. Germline V gene lookup returns CDR1 LGHNA and CDR2 YNFKEQ. The CDR3 DNA is TGTGCCAGCAGCCAAGAATTTCACAGGGACACTGAAGCTTTCTTT. Its translation is CASSQEFHRDTEAFF.

Only one count was recorded for this clone. The chain combines TRBV7-9 with TRBJ1-1, with D unresolved. Germline CDR1 reads SEHNR; CDR2 reads FQNEAQ (reference sequence). The CDR3 has 14 amino acids. V was shortened by 5 bases and J by 1 base, with 11 bases between the two germline ends. Written as DNA, the CDR3 is TGTGCCAGCAGCCCCCTGGGCCGGAACACTGAAGCTTTCTTT. Its translation: CASSPLGRNTEAFF. The full variable domain, in which reference TRBV7-9 and TRBJ1-1 provide the parts outside the CDR3, is DTGVSQNPRHKITKRGQNVTFRCDPISEHNRLYWYRQTLGQGPEFLTYFQNEAQLEKSRLLSDRFSAERPKGSFSTLEIQRTEQGDSAMYLCASSPLGRNTEAFFGQGTRLTVV.

This sequence joins TRBV5-1 and TRBJ2-2, with 11 bases aligning to TRBD2. With V trimmed by 2 bases and J by 4 bases, 4 bases remained unmatched. The length of the CDR3 is 16 residues. Germline loops: CDR1 SGHRS, CDR2 YFSETQ. As DNA, the CDR3 is TGCGCCAGCAGCTTTGCTAGCGGGGGGTTCACCGGGGAGCTGTTTTTT. Translating it yields CASSFASGGFTGELFF.

The chain joins TRBV30 to TRBJ2-6; 9 nucleotides agree with TRBD1. Germline-derived CDR1 and CDR2 are GTSNPN and SVGIG (reference sequence). This CDR3 region has 17 residues. The ends lost 4 bases at V and 1 base at J; junction bases unmatched: 8. CDR3 coding DNA: TGTGCCTGGACCCGCGGGACAGGGATATCTGGGGCCAACGTCCTGACTTTC. Translating it yields CAWTRGTGISGANVLTF.

This chain connects TRBV5-1 to TRBJ2-7; a weak D match, TRBD1 (5 bases). The CDR3 covers 16 residues. From germline, CDR1 is SGHRS and CDR2 YFSETQ. The V gene lost 0 bases and the J gene lost 3 bases, with 16 bases spanning the gap. CDR3: CASSLDSAGPFYEQYF. CDR3 bases: TGCGCCAGCAGCTTGGATTCCGCAGGGCCGTTCTACGAGCAGTACTTC.

The V and J genes are TRBV6-1 and TRBJ2-7; TRBD2 aligns across 12 bases. This CDR3 is built from 15 residues. Trimming removed 1 base from V and 5 bases from J; junction bases left unmatched: 3. CDR1 is MNHNS and CDR2 is SASEGT in the germline V gene. CDR3 DNA: TGTGCCAGCAGTGAAGAACTAGCGGGAGGTAACGAGCAGTACTTC. Protein sequence: CASSEELAGGNEQYF.

The chain recombines TRBV7-9 with TRBJ1-6; possible D gene TRBD1, 5 bases. Per the germline V gene, CDR1 is SEHNR and CDR2 is FQNEAQ (reference sequence). The CDR3 is 13 residues long. Trimming took off 11 bases at V and 7 bases at J, with 15 bases between the two ends. The CDR3 coding sequence is TGTGCCGGGGGGTCGACCGACAATTCACCCCTCCACTTT. As protein: CAGGSTDNSPLHF.

The chain recombines TRBV5-4 with TRBJ1-6, with 7 positions matching TRBD1. The V gene end was trimmed by 4 bases and the J gene end by 7 bases; junction bases not matched to a gene: 8. CDR1 is SGHNT, CDR2 YYREEE, per germline (reference sequence). This CDR3 region has 15 residues. CDR3 nucleotide sequence: TGTGCCAGCAGCCCCGACAGGGTGAACAATTCACCCCTCCACTTT. This codes for CASSPDRVNNSPLHF. Using reference TRBV5-4 and TRBJ1-6 for the parts outside the CDR3, the full variable domain is ETGVTQSPTHLIKTRGQQVTLRCSSQSGHNTVSWYQQALGQGPQFIFQYYREEENGRGNFPPRFSGLQFPNYSSELNVNALELDDSALYLCASSPDRVNNSPLHFGNGTRLTVT.

The V and J genes are TRBV5-1 and TRBJ2-7; 7 positions agree with TRBD2. The ends lost 7 bases at V and 4 bases at J; junction bases unmatched: 8. The germline V gene encodes CDR1 SGHRS and CDR2 YFSETQ. The CDR3 loop spans 13 amino acids. In nucleotides, the CDR3 is TGCGCCAGCGCTGTTCCGGGAGGTTACGAGCAGTACTTC. It codes for CASAVPGGYEQYF.

This clone has only a few counts. The rearrangement links TRBV4-3 to TRBJ1-4, with D possibly being TRBD1 (6 bases). The CDR3 is made up of 17 amino acids. Germline CDR1 is LGHNA and CDR2 is YSLEER. The V gene lost 0 bases and the J gene lost 6 bases, with 17 bases spanning the gap. Written as DNA, the CDR3 is TGCGCCAGCAGCCAAGATTGGGAACAGGGTGAAGATGAAAAACTGTTTTTT. It specifies CASSQDWEQGEDEKLFF.

The chain links TRBV18 to TRBJ2-5, with 8 nucleotides matching TRBD1. Trimming took 3 bases from V and 5 from J; bases not matched to a gene: 11. The CDR3 sequence is 16 residues long. Looked up from germline, CDR1 is KGHSH and CDR2 is LQKENI. CDR3: CASSPSGTGIRETQYF. CDR3 bases: TGTGCCAGCTCACCCTCCGGGACAGGTATTCGGGAGACCCAGTACTTC. Together with reference TRBV18 and TRBJ2-5, the CDR3 gives the full variable domain: NAGVMQNPRHLVRRRGQEARLRCSPMKGHSHVYWYRQLPEEGLKFMVYLQKENIIDESGMPKERFSAEFPKEGPSILRIQQVVRGDSAAYFCASSPSGTGIRETQYFGPGTRLLVL.

J is TRBJ2-2 and V is TRBV4-2, with a tentative D call TRBD2 (5 bases). Germline V gene lookup returns CDR1 LGHNA and CDR2 YNFKEQ. The CDR3 spans 17 residues. Trimming removed 4 bases from V and 1 base from J, with 16 bases in between. CDR3 nucleotide sequence: TGTGCCAGCAGCCTATCGACGGGGTCGGTGAACACCGGGGAGCTGTTTTTT. Protein product: CASSLSTGSVNTGELFF.

This chain joins TRBV10-3 and TRBJ2-7; TRBD2 matches at 9 bases. After removal of 3 bases from V and 4 bases from J, the junction contained 7 bases not matched to a gene. The CDR3 has 15 amino acids. In germline, CDR1 is ENHRY, CDR2 SYGVKD. CDR3 bases: TGTGCCATCAGTGATAGGATAGCGGGAGATTACGAGCAGTACTTC. It specifies CAISDRIAGDYEQYF.

The chain is built from TRBV18 and TRBJ2-5, with D possibly matching TRBD2 (5 bases). The CDR3 contains 14 residues. Germline lookup yields CDR1 KGHSH and CDR2 LQKENI. Trimming took 6 bases from V and 1 from J, leaving 12 bases between them. DNA of the CDR3: TGTGCCAGCTCGCCCAATGAGGGCCAAGAGACCCAGTACTTC. Protein: CASSPNEGQETQYF.

This clone occurred a few times. This chain uses TRBV7-9 with TRBJ1-4; unclear D gene. From germline, CDR1 is SEHNR and CDR2 FQNEAQ (reference sequence). With 6 bases removed from V and 0 bases from J, the gap between germline ends came to 11 bases. The CDR3 length is 15 residues. In DNA, the CDR3 is TGTGCCAGCAGTCTGGACGGGGCAACTAATGAAAAACTGTTTTTT. This encodes CASSLDGATNEKLFF.

With regard to this clone: A read error may produce the germline difference seen at one junction end. The genes are TRBV27 and TRBJ1-1; D possibly corresponds to TRBD1 (5 bases). The germline CDR1 and CDR2 sequences are MNHEY and SMNVEV (reference sequence). This CDR3 is built from 14 residues. CDR3 region: CVSSFQGAVTEAFF. CDR3 nucleotide sequence: TGTGTCAGCAGTTTCCAAGGGGCTGTGACTGAAGCTTTCTTT.

This clone appeared a few times. This chain uses TRBV4-2 with TRBJ2-7, with 9 bases fitting TRBD1. With V trimmed by 0 bases and J by 1 base, 4 bases remained unmatched. The CDR3 sequence is 16 residues long. The germline CDR1 and CDR2 sequences are LGHNA and YNFKEQ. CDR3 loop: CASSQDKGQGSYEQYF. CDR3 in DNA: TGTGCCAGCAGCCAAGATAAGGGACAGGGATCCTACGAGCAGTACTTC.

The chain recombines TRBV7-9 with TRBJ1-2; 9 bases are shared with TRBD1. CDR1 and CDR2 (germline): SEHNR, FQNEAQ (reference sequence). The length of the CDR3 is 14 residues. The junction had 11 bases not matched to a gene; V was cut back by 5 bases and J by 10 bases. The chain's CDR3 is CASSARGDRAIYTF. DNA of the CDR3: TGTGCCAGCAGCGCCCGGGGGGACAGGGCTATCTACACCTTC.

The chain carries TRBV19 and TRBJ2-1; D is perhaps TRBD1 (6 bases). Germline V gives CDR1 LNHDA, CDR2 SQIVND (reference sequence). CDR3 length: 15 amino acids. The V end was cut by 3 bases, the J end by 0 bases, with 9 bases between. The CDR3 loop reads CASSMRGSSYNEQFF. In nucleotides, the CDR3 is TGTGCCAGTAGTATGAGGGGGAGCTCCTACAATGAGCAGTTCTTC.

The rearrangement joins TRBV7-2 to TRBJ1-6; D not resolved. Germline loops: CDR1 SGHTA, CDR2 FQGNSA. The CDR3 contains 19 residues. Trimming took 4 bases from V and 0 from J, leaving 19 bases between them. The CDR3 region is CASSYRMWALGSYNSPLHF. Here the CDR3 DNA reads TGTGCCAGCAGCTATCGGATGTGGGCGCTGGGCTCCTATAATTCACCCCTCCACTTT.

The J gene is TRBJ2-1, the V gene TRBV9; 8 nucleotides line up with TRBD2. Germline V lookup: CDR1 SGDLS, CDR2 YYNGEE. The CDR3 extends over 17 amino acids. Trimming cost V 4 bases and J 7 bases; bases outside gene matches: 16. Here the CDR3 reads CASSIPGGGGPLNEQFF. CDR3 nucleotides: TGTGCCAGCAGCATCCCCGGGGGGGGAGGGCCGTTGAATGAGCAGTTCTTC.